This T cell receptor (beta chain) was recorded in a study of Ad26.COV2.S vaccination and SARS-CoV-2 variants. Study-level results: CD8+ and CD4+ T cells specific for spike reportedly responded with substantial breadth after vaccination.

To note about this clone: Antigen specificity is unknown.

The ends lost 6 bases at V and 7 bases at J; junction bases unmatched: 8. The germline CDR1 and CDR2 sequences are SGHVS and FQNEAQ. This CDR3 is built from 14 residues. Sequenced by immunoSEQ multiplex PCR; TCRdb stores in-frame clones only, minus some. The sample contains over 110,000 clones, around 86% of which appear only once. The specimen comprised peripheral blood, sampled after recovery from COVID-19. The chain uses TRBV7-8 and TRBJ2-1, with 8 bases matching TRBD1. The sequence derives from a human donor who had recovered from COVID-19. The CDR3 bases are TGTGCCAGCAGACCCCGGACAGGGCAAAATGAGCAGTTCTTC. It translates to CASRPRTGQNEQFF.